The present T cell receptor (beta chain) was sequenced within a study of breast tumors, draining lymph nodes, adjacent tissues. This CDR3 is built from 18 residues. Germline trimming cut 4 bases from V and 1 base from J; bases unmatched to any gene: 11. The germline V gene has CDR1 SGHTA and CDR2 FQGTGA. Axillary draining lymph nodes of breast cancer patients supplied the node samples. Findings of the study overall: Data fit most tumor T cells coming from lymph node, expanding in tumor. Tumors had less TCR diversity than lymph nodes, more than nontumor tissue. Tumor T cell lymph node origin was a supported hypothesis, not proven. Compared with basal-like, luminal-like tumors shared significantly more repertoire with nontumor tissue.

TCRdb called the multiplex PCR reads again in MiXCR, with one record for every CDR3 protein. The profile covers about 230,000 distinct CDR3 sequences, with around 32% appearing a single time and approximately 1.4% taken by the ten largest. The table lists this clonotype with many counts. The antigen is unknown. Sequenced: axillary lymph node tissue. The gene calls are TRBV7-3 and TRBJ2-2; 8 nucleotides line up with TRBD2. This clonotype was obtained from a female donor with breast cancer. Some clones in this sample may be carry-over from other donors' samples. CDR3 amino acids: CASSSGLAAGLNTGELFF. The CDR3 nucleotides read TGTGCCAGCAGCTCTGGACTAGCAGCTGGACTGAACACCGGGGAGCTGTTTTTT.